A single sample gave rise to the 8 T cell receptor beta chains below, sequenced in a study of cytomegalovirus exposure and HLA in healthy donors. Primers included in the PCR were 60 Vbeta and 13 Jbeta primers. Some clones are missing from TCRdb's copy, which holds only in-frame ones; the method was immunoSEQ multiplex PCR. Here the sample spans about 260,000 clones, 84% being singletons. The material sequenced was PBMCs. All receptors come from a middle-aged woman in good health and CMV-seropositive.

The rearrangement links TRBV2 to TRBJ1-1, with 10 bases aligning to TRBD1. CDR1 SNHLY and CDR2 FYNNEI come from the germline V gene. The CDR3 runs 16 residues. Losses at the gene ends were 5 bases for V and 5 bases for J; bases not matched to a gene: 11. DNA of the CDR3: TGTGCCAGCAGTCACAGCCGTGACAGGGGGCAGACTGAAGCTTTCTTT. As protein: CASSHSRDRGQTEAFF.

The CDR3 DNA follows: TGTGCCAGCAGTCGAACGCAGGGGCCAGATACGCAGTATTTT. It codes for CASSRTQGPDTQYF. The chain couples TRBV6-5 to TRBJ2-3, with D maybe TRBD1 (6 bases). The CDR3 spans 14 residues. CDR1 and CDR2 from the germline V gene are MNHEY and SVGAGI. V was clipped by 5 bases and J by 4 bases, with 13 bases between them.

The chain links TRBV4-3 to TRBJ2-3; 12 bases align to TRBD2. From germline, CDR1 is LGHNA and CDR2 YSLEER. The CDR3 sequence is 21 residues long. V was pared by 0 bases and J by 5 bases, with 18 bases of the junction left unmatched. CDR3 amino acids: CASSQDLASGRVDGGRDTQYF. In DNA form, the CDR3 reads TGCGCCAGCAGCCAAGATCTTGCTAGCGGGAGGGTTGACGGGGGGAGAGATACGCAGTATTTT.

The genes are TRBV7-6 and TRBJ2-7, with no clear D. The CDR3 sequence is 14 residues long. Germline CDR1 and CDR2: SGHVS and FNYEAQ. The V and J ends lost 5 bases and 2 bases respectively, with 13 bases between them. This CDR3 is CASSLSPFAYEQYF. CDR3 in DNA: TGTGCCAGCAGCCTGTCCCCTTTTGCCTACGAGCAGTACTTC.

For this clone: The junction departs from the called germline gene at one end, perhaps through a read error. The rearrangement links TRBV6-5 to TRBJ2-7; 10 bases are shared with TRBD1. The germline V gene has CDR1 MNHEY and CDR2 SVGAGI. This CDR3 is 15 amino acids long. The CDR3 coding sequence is TGTGTCAGCAGTTATAGGGACAGGGGAGCCTACGAGCAGTACTTC. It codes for CVSSYRDRGAYEQYF.

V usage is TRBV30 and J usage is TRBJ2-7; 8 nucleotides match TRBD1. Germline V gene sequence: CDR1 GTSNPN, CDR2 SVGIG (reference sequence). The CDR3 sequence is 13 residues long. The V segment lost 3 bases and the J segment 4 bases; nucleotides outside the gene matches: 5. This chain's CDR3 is CAWRGTGNYEQYF. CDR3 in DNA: TGTGCCTGGAGAGGGACAGGTAATTACGAGCAGTACTTC.

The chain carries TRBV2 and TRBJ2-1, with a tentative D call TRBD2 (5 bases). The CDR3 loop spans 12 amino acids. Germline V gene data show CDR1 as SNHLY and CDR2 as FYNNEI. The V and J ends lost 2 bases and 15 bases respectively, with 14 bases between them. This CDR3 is CASSETGFRPFF. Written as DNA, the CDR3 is TGTGCCAGCAGTGAAACGGGGTTTAGGCCGTTCTTC.

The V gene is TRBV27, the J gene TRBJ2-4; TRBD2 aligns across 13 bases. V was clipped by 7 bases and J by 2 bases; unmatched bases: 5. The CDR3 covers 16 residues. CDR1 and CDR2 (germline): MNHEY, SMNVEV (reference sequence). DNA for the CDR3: TGTGCCAGCACCCAACTAGCGGGAGGGCCCAAAAACATTCAGTACTTC. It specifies CASTQLAGGPKNIQYF.